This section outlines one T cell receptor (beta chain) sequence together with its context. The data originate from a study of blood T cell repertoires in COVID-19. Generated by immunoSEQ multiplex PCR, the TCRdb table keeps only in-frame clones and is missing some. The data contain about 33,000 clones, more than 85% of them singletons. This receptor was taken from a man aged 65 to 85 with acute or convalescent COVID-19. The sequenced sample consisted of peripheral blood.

CDR3 bases: TGCGCCAGCCAACGCAGGGATGGTAATGAAAAACTGTTTTTT. Its protein is CASQRRDGNEKLFF. This chain links TRBV4-1 with TRBJ1-4; D might be TRBD1 (5 bases). Trimming pared 8 bases from V and 4 bases from J, leaving 14 bases between. Per germline, CDR1 MGHRA and CDR2 YSYEKL. The CDR3 is 14 amino acids.